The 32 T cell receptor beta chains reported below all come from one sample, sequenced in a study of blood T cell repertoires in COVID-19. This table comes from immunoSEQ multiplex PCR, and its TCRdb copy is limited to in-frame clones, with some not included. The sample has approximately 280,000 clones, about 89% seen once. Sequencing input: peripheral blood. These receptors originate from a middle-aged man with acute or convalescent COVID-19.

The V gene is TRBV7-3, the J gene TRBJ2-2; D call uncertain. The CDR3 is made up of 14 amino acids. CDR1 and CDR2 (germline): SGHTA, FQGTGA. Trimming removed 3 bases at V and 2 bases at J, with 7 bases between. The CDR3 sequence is CASSLGRNTGELFF. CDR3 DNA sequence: TGTGCCAGCAGCTTGGGCAGAAACACCGGGGAGCTGTTTTTT.

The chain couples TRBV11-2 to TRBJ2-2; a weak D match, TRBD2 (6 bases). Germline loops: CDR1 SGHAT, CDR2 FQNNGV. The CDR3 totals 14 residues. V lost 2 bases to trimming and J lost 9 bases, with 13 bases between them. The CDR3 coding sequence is TGTGCCAGCAGCTTAATTCAGGGAGGCCGGGAGCTGTTTTTT. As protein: CASSLIQGGRELFF.

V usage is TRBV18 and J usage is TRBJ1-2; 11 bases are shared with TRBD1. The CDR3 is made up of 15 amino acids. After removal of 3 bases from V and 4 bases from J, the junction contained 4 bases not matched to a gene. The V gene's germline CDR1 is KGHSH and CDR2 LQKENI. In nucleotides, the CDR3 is TGTGCCAGCTCACCCGGGACAGGGGGGACCTATGGCTACACCTTC. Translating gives CASSPGTGGTYGYTF.

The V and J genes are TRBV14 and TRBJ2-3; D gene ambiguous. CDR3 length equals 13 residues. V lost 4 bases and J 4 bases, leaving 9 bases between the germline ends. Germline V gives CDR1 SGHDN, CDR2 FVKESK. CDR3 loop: CASSPDIADTQYF. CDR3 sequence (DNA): TGTGCCAGCAGCCCCGACATTGCAGATACGCAGTATTTT.

The CDR3 spells CASSHSRTGENYGYTF. CDR3 bases: TGCGCCAGCAGCCACTCGCGGACAGGGGAAAACTATGGCTACACCTTC. The chain joins TRBV4-1 to TRBJ1-2, with 9 bases identical to TRBD1. The V gene end was trimmed by 3 bases and the J gene end by 2 bases; junction bases not matched to a gene: 7. The germline gives CDR1 MGHRA, CDR2 YSYEKL. This CDR3 has 16 amino acids.

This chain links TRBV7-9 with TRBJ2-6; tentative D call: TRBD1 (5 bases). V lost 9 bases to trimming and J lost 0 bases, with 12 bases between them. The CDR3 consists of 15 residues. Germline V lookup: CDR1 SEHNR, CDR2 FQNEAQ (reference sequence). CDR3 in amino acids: CASSDTNSGANVLTF. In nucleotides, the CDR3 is TGTGCCAGTTCGGACACCAACTCTGGGGCCAACGTCCTGACTTTC. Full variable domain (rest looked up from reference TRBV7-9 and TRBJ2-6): DTGVSQNPRHKITKRGQNVTFRCDPISEHNRLYWYRQTLGQGPEFLTYFQNEAQLEKSRLLSDRFSAERPKGSFSTLEIQRTEQGDSAMYLCASSDTNSGANVLTFGAGSRLTVL.

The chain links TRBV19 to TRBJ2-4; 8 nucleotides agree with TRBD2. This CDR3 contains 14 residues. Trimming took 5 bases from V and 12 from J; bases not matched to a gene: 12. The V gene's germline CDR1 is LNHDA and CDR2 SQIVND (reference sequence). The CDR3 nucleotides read TGTGCCAGTAGTGCCTCCGGGGGCCGGGAGGGTCAGTACTTC. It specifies CASSASGGREGQYF.

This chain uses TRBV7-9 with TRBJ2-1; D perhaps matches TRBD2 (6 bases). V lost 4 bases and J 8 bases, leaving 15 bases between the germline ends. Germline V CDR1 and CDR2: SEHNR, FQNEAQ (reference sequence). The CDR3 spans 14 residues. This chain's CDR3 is CASSSSGGADEQFF. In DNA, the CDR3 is TGTGCCAGCAGCTCCTCTGGCGGGGCAGATGAGCAGTTCTTC.

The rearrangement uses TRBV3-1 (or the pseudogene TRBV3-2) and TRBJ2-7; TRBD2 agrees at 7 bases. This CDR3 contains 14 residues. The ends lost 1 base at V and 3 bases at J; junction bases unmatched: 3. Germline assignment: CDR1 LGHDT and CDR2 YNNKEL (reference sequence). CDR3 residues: CASSQVRGDYEQYF. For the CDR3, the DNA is TGTGCCAGCAGCCAAGTTCGGGGGGACTACGAGCAGTACTTC.

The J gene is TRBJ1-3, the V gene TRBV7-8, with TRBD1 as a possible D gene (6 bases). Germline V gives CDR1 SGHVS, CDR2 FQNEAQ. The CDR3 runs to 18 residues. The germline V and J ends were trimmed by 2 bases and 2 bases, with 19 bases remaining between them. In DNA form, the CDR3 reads TGTGCCAGCAGCTTATCCCGTGGTGGGGGGGCGGCTGGAAACACCATATATTTT. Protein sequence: CASSLSRGGGAAGNTIYF.

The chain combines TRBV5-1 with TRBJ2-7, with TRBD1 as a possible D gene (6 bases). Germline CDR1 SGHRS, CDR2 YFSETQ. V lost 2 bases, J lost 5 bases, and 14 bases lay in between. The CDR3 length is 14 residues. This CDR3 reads CASSLQPKGDEQYF. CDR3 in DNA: TGCGCCAGCAGCTTACAACCGAAGGGGGACGAGCAGTACTTC.

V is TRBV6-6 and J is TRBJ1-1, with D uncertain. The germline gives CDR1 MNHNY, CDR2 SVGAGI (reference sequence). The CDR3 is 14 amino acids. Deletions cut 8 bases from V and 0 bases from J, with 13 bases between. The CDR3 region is CASQNSGLNTEAFF. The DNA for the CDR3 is TGTGCCAGCCAAAACTCGGGGTTGAACACTGAAGCTTTCTTT.

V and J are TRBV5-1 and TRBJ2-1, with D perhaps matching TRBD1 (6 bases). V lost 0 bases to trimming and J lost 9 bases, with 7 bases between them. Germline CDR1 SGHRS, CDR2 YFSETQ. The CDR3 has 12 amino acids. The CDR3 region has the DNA TGCGCCAGCAGCTTGGGGGGGCCTGAGCAGTTCTTC. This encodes CASSLGGPEQFF.

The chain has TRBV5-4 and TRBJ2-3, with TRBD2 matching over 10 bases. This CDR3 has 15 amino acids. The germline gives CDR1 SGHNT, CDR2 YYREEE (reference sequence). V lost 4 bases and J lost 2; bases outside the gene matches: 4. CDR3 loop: CASSPAGGVTDTQYF. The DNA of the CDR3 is TGTGCCAGCAGCCCAGCGGGGGGGGTCACAGATACGCAGTATTTT.

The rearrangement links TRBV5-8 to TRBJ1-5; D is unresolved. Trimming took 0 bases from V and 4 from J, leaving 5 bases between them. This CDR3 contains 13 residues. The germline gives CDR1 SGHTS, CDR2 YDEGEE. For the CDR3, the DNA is TGTGCCAGCAGCTTGGACTGGAATCAGCCCCAGCATTTT. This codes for CASSLDWNQPQHF.

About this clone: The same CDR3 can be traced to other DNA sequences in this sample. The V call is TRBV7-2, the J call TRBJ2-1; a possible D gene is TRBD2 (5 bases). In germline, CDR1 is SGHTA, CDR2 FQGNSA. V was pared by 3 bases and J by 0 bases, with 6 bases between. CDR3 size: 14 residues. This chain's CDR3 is CASSLGVSYNEQFF. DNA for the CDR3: TGTGCCAGCAGCTTGGGAGTCTCCTACAATGAGCAGTTCTTC.

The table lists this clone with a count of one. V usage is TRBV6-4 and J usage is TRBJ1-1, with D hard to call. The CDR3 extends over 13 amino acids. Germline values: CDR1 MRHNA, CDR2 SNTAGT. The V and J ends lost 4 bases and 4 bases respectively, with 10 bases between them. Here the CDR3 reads CASSARGGTEAFF. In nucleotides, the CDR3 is TGTGCCAGCAGTGCGCGGGGTGGCACTGAAGCTTTCTTT.

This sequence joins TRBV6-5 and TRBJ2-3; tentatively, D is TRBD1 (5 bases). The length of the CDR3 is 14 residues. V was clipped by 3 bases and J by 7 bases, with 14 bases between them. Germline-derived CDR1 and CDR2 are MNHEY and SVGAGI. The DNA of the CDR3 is TGTGCCAGCAGTTATTGGGCAGGGTCAAATACGCAGTATTTT. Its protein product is CASSYWAGSNTQYF.

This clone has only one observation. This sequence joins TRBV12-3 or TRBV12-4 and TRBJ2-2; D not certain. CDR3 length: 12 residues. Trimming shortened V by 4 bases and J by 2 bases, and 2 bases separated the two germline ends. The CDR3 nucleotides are TGTGCCAGCAGTTCAAACACCGGGGAGCTGTTTTTT. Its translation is CASSSNTGELFF.

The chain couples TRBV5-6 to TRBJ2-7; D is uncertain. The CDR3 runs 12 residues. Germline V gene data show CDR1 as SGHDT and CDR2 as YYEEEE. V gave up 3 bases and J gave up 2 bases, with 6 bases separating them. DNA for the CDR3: TGTGCCAGCAGCTCCCTCCCCTACGAGCAGTACTTC. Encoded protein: CASSSLPYEQYF.

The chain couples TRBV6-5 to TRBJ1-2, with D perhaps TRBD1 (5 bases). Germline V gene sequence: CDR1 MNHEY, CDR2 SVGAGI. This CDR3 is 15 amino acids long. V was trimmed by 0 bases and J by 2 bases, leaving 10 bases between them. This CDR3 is CASSYSGAGNYGYTF. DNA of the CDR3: TGTGCCAGCAGTTACTCAGGGGCAGGGAACTATGGCTACACCTTC.

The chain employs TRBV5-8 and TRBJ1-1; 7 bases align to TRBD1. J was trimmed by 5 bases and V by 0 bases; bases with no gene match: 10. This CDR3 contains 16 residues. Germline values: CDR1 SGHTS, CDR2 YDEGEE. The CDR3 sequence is CASSLDLTGVSTEAFF. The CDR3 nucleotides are TGTGCCAGCAGCTTGGATTTAACAGGGGTATCAACTGAAGCTTTCTTT.

CDR3 sequence reads: CASNPRAGEHGYTF. CDR3 coding DNA: TGTGCCAGCAATCCTCGGGCGGGGGAGCATGGCTACACCTTC. The chain is built from TRBV19 and TRBJ1-2; D might be TRBD1 (5 bases). Germline V gene data show CDR1 as LNHDA and CDR2 as SQIVND (reference sequence). Trimming took 9 bases from V and 6 from J, leaving 20 bases between them. This CDR3 spans 14 amino acids.

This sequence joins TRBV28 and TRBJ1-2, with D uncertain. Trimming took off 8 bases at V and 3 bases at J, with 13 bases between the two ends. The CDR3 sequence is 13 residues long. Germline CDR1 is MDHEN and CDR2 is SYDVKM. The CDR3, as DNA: TGTGCCAGCGTCTCGGGAGGCTACTATGGCTACACCTTC. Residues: CASVSGGYYGYTF.

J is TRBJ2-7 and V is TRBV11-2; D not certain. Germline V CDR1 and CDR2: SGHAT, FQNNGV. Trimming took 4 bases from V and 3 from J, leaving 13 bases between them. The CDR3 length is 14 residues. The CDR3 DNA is TGTGCCAGCAGCTCCGTGGCCCGCAACTACGAGCAGTACTTC. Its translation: CASSSVARNYEQYF.

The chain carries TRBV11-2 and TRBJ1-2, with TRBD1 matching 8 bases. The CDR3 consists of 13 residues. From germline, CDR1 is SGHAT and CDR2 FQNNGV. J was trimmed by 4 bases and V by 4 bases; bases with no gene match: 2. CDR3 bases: TGTGCCAGCAGCTCGGGACAGGTCTATGGCTACACCTTC. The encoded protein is CASSSGQVYGYTF.

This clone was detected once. DNA of the CDR3: TGCGCCAGCAGACCGGGACAGGGGGCCATTTCCGTTGCAACTAATGAAAAACTGTTTTTT. It yields the protein CASRPGQGAISVATNEKLFF. This chain uses TRBV4-1 with TRBJ1-4; TRBD1 matches at 12 bases. Germline loops: CDR1 MGHRA, CDR2 YSYEKL. V lost 6 bases and J lost 0; bases outside the gene matches: 14. The CDR3 is made up of 20 amino acids.

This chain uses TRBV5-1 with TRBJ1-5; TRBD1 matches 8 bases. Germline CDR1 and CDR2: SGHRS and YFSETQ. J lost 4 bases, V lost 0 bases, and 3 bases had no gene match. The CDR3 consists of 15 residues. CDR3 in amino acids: CASSLAGQDNQPQHF. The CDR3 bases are TGCGCCAGCAGCTTGGCGGGACAGGATAATCAGCCCCAGCATTTT.

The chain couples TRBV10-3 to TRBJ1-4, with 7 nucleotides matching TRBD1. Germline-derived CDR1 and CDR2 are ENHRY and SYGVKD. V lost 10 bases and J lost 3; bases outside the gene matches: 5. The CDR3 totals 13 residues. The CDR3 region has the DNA TGTGCCACCCACAGGGGAGCTAATGAAAAACTGTTTTTT. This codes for CATHRGANEKLFF.

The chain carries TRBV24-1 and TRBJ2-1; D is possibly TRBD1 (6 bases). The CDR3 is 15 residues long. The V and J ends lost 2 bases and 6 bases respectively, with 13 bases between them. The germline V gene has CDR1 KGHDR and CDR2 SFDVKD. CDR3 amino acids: CATSDYGTFTNEQFF. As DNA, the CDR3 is TGTGCCACCAGTGATTACGGGACATTTACCAATGAGCAGTTCTTC.

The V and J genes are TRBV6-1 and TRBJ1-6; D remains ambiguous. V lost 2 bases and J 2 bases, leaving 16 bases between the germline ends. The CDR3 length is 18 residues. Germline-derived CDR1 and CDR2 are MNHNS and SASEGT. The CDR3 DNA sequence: TGTGCCAGCAGTGAAATTCGGTGGGCAGGTGCCTATAATTCACCCCTCCACTTT. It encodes CASSEIRWAGAYNSPLHF.

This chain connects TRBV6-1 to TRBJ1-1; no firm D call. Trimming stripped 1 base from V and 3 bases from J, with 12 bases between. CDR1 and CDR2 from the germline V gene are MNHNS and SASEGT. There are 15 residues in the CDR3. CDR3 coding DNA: TGTGCCAGCAGTGAAGTAGGAGGGCCGTACACTGAAGCTTTCTTT. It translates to CASSEVGGPYTEAFF.